One and the same sample provided the 6 T cell receptor beta chains below, sequenced in a study of T cells in Graves' hyperthyroidism and ophthalmopathy. TCR beta CDR3 sequences were amplified from RNA transcripts. The primer set for the first-round RT-PCR of the TCR CDR3 was HTBI. TCRdb re-called the multiplex PCR reads with MiXCR, one entry per CDR3 protein. The data hold 250,000 to 300,000 distinct CDR3 sequences, with roughly 15% observed a single time. The sample comprised blood. Source of these receptors: a woman aged 40 to 55 with Graves' hyperthyroidism that later progressed to Graves' ophthalmopathy.

This clonotype was counted many times. The J gene is TRBJ2-7, the V gene TRBV10-3, with 9 positions matching TRBD1. Germline lookup yields CDR1 ENHRY and CDR2 SYGVKD. Unmatched junction bases numbered 6, after V lost 6 bases and J lost 6 bases. This CDR3 is 13 amino acids long. CDR3 protein: CAISRTGVGEQYF. CDR3 DNA sequence: TGTGCCATCAGCAGGACAGGGGTAGGCGAGCAGTACTTC.

Ten or more counts support this clonotype. The rearrangement joins TRBV2 to TRBJ2-7; 9 bases agree with TRBD1. Trimming took 9 bases from V and 0 from J; bases not matched to a gene: 3. CDR3 length: 13 residues. Germline values: CDR1 SNHLY, CDR2 FYNNEI. The CDR3 spells CARGQGSSYEQYF. Written as DNA, the CDR3 is TGTGCCAGGGGACAGGGTAGCTCCTACGAGCAGTACTTC. Based on the CDR3 plus reference TRBV2 and TRBJ2-7, the full variable domain is EPEVTQTPSHQVTQMGQEVILRCVPISNHLYFYWYRQILGQKVEFLVSFYNNEISEKSEIFDDQFSVERPDGSNFTLKIRSTKLEDSAMYFCARGQGSSYEQYFGPGTRLTVT.

The chain is built from TRBV11-3 and TRBJ2-2; D ambiguous. Trimming left V 0 bases short and J 5 bases short, with 7 bases between. This CDR3 spans 14 amino acids. Germline values: CDR1 SGHNT, CDR2 YENEEA. The CDR3 region is CASSLDGVTGELFF. The CDR3 nucleotides read TGTGCCAGCAGCTTAGACGGCGTAACCGGGGAGCTGTTTTTT.

This clonotype was picked up many times. The chain employs TRBV4-1 and TRBJ2-3, with a tentative D call TRBD2 (5 bases). This CDR3 spans 15 amino acids. From germline, CDR1 is MGHRA and CDR2 YSYEKL. V lost 4 bases and J lost 2, with 13 bases in between. CDR3 protein: CASSPPGYHTDTQYF. CDR3 nucleotides: TGCGCCAGCAGCCCCCCGGGATACCACACAGATACGCAGTATTTT.

Only a few counts were recorded for this clonotype. In DNA, the CDR3 is TGCAGTGCTACTTCCACGAGCCGACAGGCTGAAGCTTTCTTT. It codes for CSATSTSRQAEAFF. The chain combines TRBV20-1 with TRBJ1-1; a weak D match, TRBD1 (6 bases). With 4 bases removed from V and 6 bases from J, the gap between germline ends came to 18 bases. This CDR3 is built from 14 residues. Germline CDR1 reads DFQATT; CDR2 reads SNEGSKA (reference sequence).

This clonotype was counted many times. The chain joins TRBV6-2 or TRBV6-3 to TRBJ1-4; D is ambiguous. Trimming shortened V by 5 bases and J by 8 bases, and 12 bases separated the two germline ends. Germline lookup yields CDR1 MNHEY and CDR2 SVGEGT. The CDR3 covers 13 residues. The CDR3 spells CASSPQREEKLFF. CDR3 in DNA: TGTGCCAGCAGTCCGCAACGGGAAGAAAAACTGTTTTTT.